The next 26 T cell receptor beta chains were all read from a single sample in a study of identical twins (dated by TCRdb to the mid-2010s). The library was made by 5' RACE. The data were produced on an Illumina HiSeq 2000. TCRdb reprocessed the public reads (quality trimming at Q25 with fastp, clone calling with MiXCR) and kept in-frame beta chains. Each entry merges the rows of one CDR3 protein and shows their most common DNA and genes. Recorded for this sample are 220,000 or so distinct CDR3 sequences; 5.5% to 7% of them occurred a single time. The ten largest make up roughly 3.6% of the sample. The sample was also linked to a second study, of yellow fever vaccine responses in identical twins.

The sample comprised memory (CD45RO+) T cells sorted from blood. This specimen's cell subset or site label, per the study, means: CD45RO+ enriched T cells. These receptor sequences come from a woman under 30 in good health.

The chain is built from TRBV27 and TRBJ2-1; D perhaps matches TRBD1 (5 bases). V lost 2 bases, J lost 9 bases, and 11 bases lay in between. The germline gives CDR1 MNHEY, CDR2 SMNVEV (reference sequence). CDR3 length: 13 residues. The chain's CDR3 is CASSLQGEGEQFF. The CDR3 DNA is TGTGCCAGCAGTTTACAGGGTGAAGGTGAGCAGTTCTTC.

The sample holds a few counts of this clonotype. The chain combines TRBV5-6 with TRBJ2-5; TRBD1 agrees at 7 bases. The junction had 11 bases not matched to a gene; V was cut back by 0 bases and J by 6 bases. The CDR3 length is 16 residues. CDR1 is SGHDT and CDR2 is YYEEEE in the germline V gene. The CDR3 region is CASSLGGGWGQKTQYF. Here the CDR3 DNA reads TGTGCCAGCAGCTTGGGAGGGGGCTGGGGTCAAAAGACCCAGTACTTC.

The rearrangement links TRBV2 to TRBJ2-1; a possible D gene is TRBD1 (5 bases). The CDR3 totals 15 residues. Trimming left V 2 bases short and J 5 bases short, with 13 bases between. Germline CDR1 SNHLY, CDR2 FYNNEI. The DNA of the CDR3 is TGTGCCAGCAGTGAATTGGGGCTTCCCGACAATGAGCAGTTCTTC. Protein product: CASSELGLPDNEQFF.

This clonotype has ten or more counts. The rearrangement uses TRBV25-1 and TRBJ1-4, with D possibly matching TRBD1 (5 bases). V lost 1 base and J lost 0, with 24 bases in between. This CDR3 has 21 residues. From germline, CDR1 is MGHDK and CDR2 SYGVNS. CDR3 DNA sequence: TGTGCCAGCAGTGAATTACAGGAAGAAGAGACAACGACTACAACTAATGAAAAACTGTTTTTT. Translated: CASSELQEEETTTTTNEKLFF.

J is TRBJ2-2 and V is TRBV4-1; D may be TRBD1 or TRBD2 (5 bases each). Trimming took 5 bases from V and 11 from J, leaving 12 bases between them. Per the germline V gene, CDR1 is MGHRA and CDR2 is YSYEKL. The CDR3 consists of 12 residues. CDR3 DNA sequence: TGCGCCAGCAGCTCTCCTTGGGACGAGCTGTTTTTT. This codes for CASSSPWDELFF.

This clonotype was seen more than once but under ten times. The gene calls are TRBV4-1 and TRBJ1-2; D remains ambiguous. Germline-derived CDR1 and CDR2 are MGHRA and YSYEKL. V lost 4 bases to trimming and J lost 4 bases, with 10 bases between them. The CDR3 extends over 13 amino acids. The CDR3 DNA reads TGCGCCAGCAGCCGATCGCCGAGCTATGGCTACACCTTC. Protein product: CASSRSPSYGYTF.

The chain uses TRBV3-1 and TRBJ1-4, with a weak D call TRBD1 (5 bases). V lost 4 bases to trimming and J lost 8 bases, with 8 bases between them. Germline values: CDR1 LGHDT, CDR2 YNNKEL (reference sequence). The CDR3 runs 12 residues. Written as DNA, the CDR3 is TGTGCCAGCAGCCTCCGGGACGAAAAACTGTTTTTT. This encodes CASSLRDEKLFF.

This clonotype was seen a few times. The genes are TRBV27 and TRBJ1-5; perhaps TRBD1 as D (5 bases). V was pared by 6 bases and J by 0 bases, with 9 bases between. This CDR3 is built from 14 residues. The germline V gene encodes CDR1 MNHEY and CDR2 SMNVEV (reference sequence). CDR3 region: CASRPTVSNQPQHF. The DNA for the CDR3 is TGTGCCAGCAGGCCGACAGTTAGCAATCAGCCCCAGCATTTT.

This sequence joins TRBV12-3 or TRBV12-4 and TRBJ1-1; D remains unclear. The germline V and J ends were trimmed by 5 bases and 2 bases, with 12 bases remaining between them. There are 14 residues in the CDR3. This CDR3 reads CASSKSDVNTEAFF. CDR3 DNA: TGTGCCAGCAGTAAGTCGGACGTTAACACTGAAGCTTTCTTT.

The chain employs TRBV20-1 and TRBJ2-5; TRBD2 aligns across 11 bases. The CDR3 extends over 14 amino acids. With 6 bases clipped from V and 4 bases from J, the junction kept 7 bases outside the gene matches. The germline CDR1 and CDR2 sequences are DFQATT and SNEGSKA (reference sequence). The chain's CDR3 is CSAPSGGQGETQYF. The CDR3 region has the DNA TGCAGTGCCCCTAGCGGGGGGCAGGGAGAGACCCAGTACTTC.

This clonotype was found a few times. This chain joins TRBV27 and TRBJ2-1; D possibly corresponds to TRBD2 (5 bases). Germline CDR1 is MNHEY and CDR2 is SMNVEV (reference sequence). The CDR3 extends over 17 amino acids. V shed 4 bases and J shed 2 bases, with 18 bases lying between them. CDR3 in DNA: TGTGCCAGCAGTTCACCACGCACAACTAGAACCTACAATGAGCAGTTCTTC. Its translation: CASSSPRTTRTYNEQFF.

This clonotype was seen ten or more times. The chain is built from TRBV5-6 and TRBJ2-1; 12 bases line up with TRBD2. The trim removed 4 bases at V and 7 bases at J, leaving 3 bases unmatched. The CDR3 has 14 residues. Germline V CDR1 and CDR2: SGHDT, YYEEEE. The CDR3 loop is CASSIGLAGNEQFF. The CDR3 DNA reads TGTGCCAGCAGCATCGGACTAGCGGGGAATGAGCAGTTCTTC.

This clonotype was counted a few times. J is TRBJ2-2 and V is TRBV28; TRBD1 or TRBD2 may be the D gene (5 bases each). CDR1 and CDR2 (germline): MDHEN, SYDVKM. There are 16 residues in the CDR3. Trimming pared 3 bases from V and 2 bases from J, leaving 13 bases between. The CDR3: CASSFQGPKNTGELFF. The CDR3 DNA follows: TGTGCCAGCAGTTTCCAGGGACCAAAAAACACCGGGGAGCTGTTTTTT.

This clonotype came up a few times. The V gene is TRBV27, the J gene TRBJ2-1; TRBD2 matches at 9 bases. Germline-derived CDR1 and CDR2 are MNHEY and SMNVEV (reference sequence). The CDR3 has 15 residues. V gave up 2 bases and J gave up 4 bases; unmatched junction bases: 3. The CDR3 bases are TGTGCCAGCAGTTTAAATCTAGCGGGGTACAATGAGCAGTTCTTC. Translated, it gives CASSLNLAGYNEQFF.

CDR3 nucleotides: TGTGCCAGCAGTGAATCTGACATCTCTAAGGAACTAGCGGGAGGGTCTAGCACAGATACGCAGTATTTT. Its protein product is CASSESDISKELAGGSSTDTQYF. This chain uses TRBV25-1 with TRBJ2-3; 13 bases map to TRBD2. The V segment lost 1 base and the J segment 0 bases; nucleotides outside the gene matches: 19. Per the germline V gene, CDR1 is MGHDK and CDR2 is SYGVNS. This CDR3 is 23 amino acids long.

The table lists this clonotype with many counts. V usage is TRBV27 and J usage is TRBJ2-1, with 11 bases that match TRBD2. The CDR3 extends over 17 amino acids. V lost 5 bases to trimming and J lost 4 bases; unmatched junction nucleotides: 10. CDR1 is MNHEY, CDR2 SMNVEV, per germline (reference sequence). CDR3 coding DNA: TGTGCCAGCAGTCCAACGACTAGCGGGGCCCATTACAATGAGCAGTTCTTC. The encoded protein is CASSPTTSGAHYNEQFF.

This clonotype was seen a handful of times. The DNA of the CDR3 is TGTGCCAGCAGCTTCCCGATGCCGGACAGGGGGAGGATGGGCACTGAAGCTTTCTTT. Translating it yields CASSFPMPDRGRMGTEAFF. The V gene is TRBV7-8, the J gene TRBJ1-1; 10 nucleotides agree with TRBD1. CDR3 length: 19 amino acids. Trimming at V came to 3 bases and at J to 4 bases, leaving 17 bases not matched to a gene. In germline, CDR1 is SGHVS, CDR2 FQNEAQ.

This clonotype was picked up many times. V and J are TRBV12-3 or TRBV12-4 and TRBJ1-1; D possibly corresponds to TRBD1 (6 bases). V was shortened by 3 bases and J by 0 bases, with 8 bases between the two germline ends. This CDR3 region has 14 residues. DNA of the CDR3: TGTGCCAGCAGTTTCAGGGGTCTGAACACTGAAGCTTTCTTT. Translating it yields CASSFRGLNTEAFF.

This clonotype appeared many times. The rearrangement joins TRBV11-1 to TRBJ2-1, with 10 bases aligning to TRBD2. V gave up 5 bases and J gave up 0 bases; unmatched junction bases: 19. The V gene's germline CDR1 is SGHAT and CDR2 FQDESV (reference sequence). The CDR3 is made up of 21 amino acids. The CDR3 coding sequence is TGTGCCAGCAGCCTTCCTCTCAAGGCACTTAGCGGGGGGAGCTCCTACAATGAGCAGTTCTTC. Protein product: CASSLPLKALSGGSSYNEQFF.

This clonotype showed up just a few times. This chain connects TRBV6-1 to TRBJ2-3; possible D gene TRBD1, 5 bases. This CDR3 spans 16 amino acids. Trimming took off 2 bases at V and 1 base at J, with 13 bases between the two ends. Germline V lookup: CDR1 MNHNS, CDR2 SASEGT. DNA for the CDR3: TGTGCCAGCAGTGAAAAGATTGGACAACGCACAGATACGCAGTATTTT. The encoded protein is CASSEKIGQRTDTQYF.

This clonotype has more than one count but fewer than ten. The chain joins TRBV25-1 to TRBJ2-7, with 7 nucleotides matching TRBD2. The CDR3 totals 16 residues. J lost 6 bases, V lost 6 bases, and 17 bases had no gene match. From germline, CDR1 is MGHDK and CDR2 SYGVNS. The CDR3 region is CASRGTIRDSPGEQYF. CDR3 DNA: TGTGCCAGCAGGGGGACTATCAGGGACTCCCCTGGCGAGCAGTACTTC.

The rearrangement uses TRBV29-1 and TRBJ1-2, with D perhaps TRBD1 (5 bases). The length of the CDR3 is 14 residues. Trimming took 1 base from V and 4 from J, leaving 13 bases between them. Germline values: CDR1 SQVTM, CDR2 ANQGSEA. The CDR3 DNA is TGCAGCGTTGAAGTGGGGGGAATATCCTATGGCTACACCTTC. Encoded protein: CSVEVGGISYGYTF.

The sample holds a few counts of this clonotype. The genes are TRBV2 and TRBJ2-7; 7 bases fit TRBD2. CDR3 length equals 18 residues. The J segment lost 3 bases and the V segment lost 4 bases, leaving 18 bases of the junction unmatched. The germline CDR1 and CDR2 sequences are SNHLY and FYNNEI. DNA of the CDR3: TGTGCCAGCAGTGCGATTAGTGTTTGGCTAGCGGACTACTACGAGCAGTACTTC. Encoded protein: CASSAISVWLADYYEQYF.

The CDR3: CATSRDPGLGTGELFF. The CDR3 DNA reads TGTGCCACCAGCAGAGATCCAGGGCTTGGGACCGGGGAGCTGTTTTTT. The chain is built from TRBV15 and TRBJ2-2, with TRBD1 as a possible D gene (5 bases). Germline V gene lookup returns CDR1 LNHNV and CDR2 YYDKDF (reference sequence). V dropped 0 bases and J dropped 5 bases, with 13 bases sitting between them. This CDR3 is 16 amino acids long.

The chain has TRBV3-1 and TRBJ1-4; D might be TRBD1 (5 bases). CDR1 and CDR2 (germline): LGHDT, YNNKEL (reference sequence). Trimming removed 2 bases from V and 3 bases from J, with 10 bases in between. The CDR3 length is 15 residues. In DNA form, the CDR3 reads TGTGCCAGCAGCCAAAGGGGTTCAGCTAATGAAAAACTGTTTTTT. It translates to CASSQRGSANEKLFF.

In its sample, this clonotype was seen many times. This chain uses TRBV5-5 with TRBJ2-1; D ambiguous. This CDR3 has 16 amino acids. Germline CDR1 SGHKS, CDR2 YYEKEE (reference sequence). V was shortened by 0 bases and J by 1 base, with 11 bases between the two germline ends. For the CDR3, the DNA is TGTGCCAGCAGCTTGGCCCCGCGGTTTTCCTACAATGAGCAGTTCTTC. This translates into CASSLAPRFSYNEQFF.